This entry concerns a single TCR beta chain. Its antigen remains unidentified. The CDR3 length is 15 residues. V was pared by 1 base and J by 0 bases, with 7 bases between. CDR1 and CDR2 (germline): SGDLS, YYNGEE. This entry belongs to a study of T cell responses to AZD1222 COVID-19 vaccine. Study results and caveats: When two AZD1222 doses had been given, Spike-specific TCR breadth and depth rose. Clonal diversity may have been underestimated, and the donors were mostly white British, with more females than males. After the peak T cell response, and only then, were repertoires sampled.

Method: immunoSEQ multiplex PCR; TCRdb's copy keeps in-frame clones and lacks some. Here the sample spans 150,000 or so clones, roughly 92% being singletons. The J gene is TRBJ1-4, the V gene TRBV9; weak D call: TRBD1 (6 bases). This receptor was obtained from an adult in good health. Sequences were derived from peripheral blood, sampled on day 0 of AZD1222 vaccination. CDR3 amino acids: CASSVSGATNEKLFF. DNA for the CDR3: TGTGCCAGCAGCGTATCAGGGGCAACTAATGAAAAACTGTTTTTT.